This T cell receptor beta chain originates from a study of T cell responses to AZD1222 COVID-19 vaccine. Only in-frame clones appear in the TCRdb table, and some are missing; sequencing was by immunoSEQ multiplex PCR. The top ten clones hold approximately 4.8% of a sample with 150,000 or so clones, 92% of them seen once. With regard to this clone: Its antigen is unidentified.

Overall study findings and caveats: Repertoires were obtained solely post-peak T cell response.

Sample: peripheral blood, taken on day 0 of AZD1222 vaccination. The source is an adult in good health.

DNA for the CDR3: TGTGCCAGCAGTTTAGGCGGGAGTACCTACGAGCAGTACTTC. Its protein product is CASSLGGSTYEQYF. J is TRBJ2-7 and V is TRBV27; 7 positions agree with TRBD2. Germline V lookup: CDR1 MNHEY, CDR2 SMNVEV (reference sequence). Trimming removed 2 bases from V and 2 bases from J; junction bases left unmatched: 3. This CDR3 is 14 amino acids long.